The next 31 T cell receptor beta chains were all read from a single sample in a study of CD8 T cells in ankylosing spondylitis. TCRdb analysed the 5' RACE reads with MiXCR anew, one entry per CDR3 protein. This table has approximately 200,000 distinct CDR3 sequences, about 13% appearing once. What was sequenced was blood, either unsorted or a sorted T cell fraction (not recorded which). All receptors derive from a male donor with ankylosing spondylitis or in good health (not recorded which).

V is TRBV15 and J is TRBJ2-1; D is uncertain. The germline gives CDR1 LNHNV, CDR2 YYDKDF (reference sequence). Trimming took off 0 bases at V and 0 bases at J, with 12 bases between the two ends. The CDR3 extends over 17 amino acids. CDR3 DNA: TGTGCCACCAGCAGAGATAGGGTCCCGAGCTCCTACAATGAGCAGTTCTTC. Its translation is CATSRDRVPSSYNEQFF.

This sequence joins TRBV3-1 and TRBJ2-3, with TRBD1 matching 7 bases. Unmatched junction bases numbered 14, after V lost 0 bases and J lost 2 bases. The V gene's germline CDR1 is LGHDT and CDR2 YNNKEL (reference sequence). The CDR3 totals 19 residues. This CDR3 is CASSQDRQGVLADTDTQYF. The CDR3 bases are TGTGCCAGCAGCCAAGATCGCCAGGGGGTTCTCGCTGACACAGATACGCAGTATTTT.

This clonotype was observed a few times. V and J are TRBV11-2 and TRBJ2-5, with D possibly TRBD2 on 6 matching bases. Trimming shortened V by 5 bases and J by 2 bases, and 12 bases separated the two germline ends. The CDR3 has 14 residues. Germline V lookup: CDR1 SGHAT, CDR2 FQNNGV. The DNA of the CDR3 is TGTGCCAGCAGCGTGCCGGGAGCACAAGAGACCCAGTACTTC. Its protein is CASSVPGAQETQYF.

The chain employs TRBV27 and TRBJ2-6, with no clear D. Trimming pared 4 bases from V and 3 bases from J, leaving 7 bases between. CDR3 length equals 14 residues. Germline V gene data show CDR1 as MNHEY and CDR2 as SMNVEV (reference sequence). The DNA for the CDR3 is TGTGCCAGCAGTTCCCGTCTTGGGGCCAACGTCCTGACTTTC. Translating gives CASSSRLGANVLTF.

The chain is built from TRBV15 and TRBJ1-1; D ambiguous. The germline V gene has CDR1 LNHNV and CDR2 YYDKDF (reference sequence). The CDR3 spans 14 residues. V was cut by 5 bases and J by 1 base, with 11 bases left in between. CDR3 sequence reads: CATSSPQGNTEAFF. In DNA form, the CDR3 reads TGTGCCACCAGCTCCCCCCAAGGGAACACTGAAGCTTTCTTT. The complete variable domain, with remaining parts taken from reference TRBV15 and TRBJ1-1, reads DAMVIQNPRYQVTQFGKPVTLSCSQTLNHNVMYWYQQKSSQAPKLLFHYYDKDFNNEADTPDNFQSRRPNTSFCFLDIRSPGLGDTAMYLCATSSPQGNTEAFFGQGTRLTVV.

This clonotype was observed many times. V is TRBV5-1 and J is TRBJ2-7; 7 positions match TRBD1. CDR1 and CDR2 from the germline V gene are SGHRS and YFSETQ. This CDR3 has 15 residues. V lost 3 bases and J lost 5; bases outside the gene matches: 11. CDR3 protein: CASSSRQGREHEQYF. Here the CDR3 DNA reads TGCGCCAGCAGCTCCCGACAGGGAAGGGAACACGAGCAGTACTTC. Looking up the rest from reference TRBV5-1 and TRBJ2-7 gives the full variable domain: KAGVTQTPRYLIKTRGQQVTLSCSPISGHRSVSWYQQTPGQGLQFLFEYFSETQRNKGNFPGRFSGRQFSNSRSEMNVSTLELGDSALYLCASSSRQGREHEQYFGPGTRLTVT.

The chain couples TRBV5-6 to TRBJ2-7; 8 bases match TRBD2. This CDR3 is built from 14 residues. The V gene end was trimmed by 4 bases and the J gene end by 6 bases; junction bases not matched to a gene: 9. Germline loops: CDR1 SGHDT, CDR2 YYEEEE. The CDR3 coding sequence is TGTGCCAGCAGCCCGGAGCGGGAGCCGGGCGAGCAGTACTTC. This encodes CASSPEREPGEQYF.

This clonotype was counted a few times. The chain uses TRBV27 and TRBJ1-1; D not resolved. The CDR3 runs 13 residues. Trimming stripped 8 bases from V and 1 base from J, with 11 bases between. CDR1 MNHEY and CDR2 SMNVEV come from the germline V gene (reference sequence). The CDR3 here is CASGKGGNTEAFF. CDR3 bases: TGTGCCAGCGGAAAAGGCGGGAACACTGAAGCTTTCTTT.

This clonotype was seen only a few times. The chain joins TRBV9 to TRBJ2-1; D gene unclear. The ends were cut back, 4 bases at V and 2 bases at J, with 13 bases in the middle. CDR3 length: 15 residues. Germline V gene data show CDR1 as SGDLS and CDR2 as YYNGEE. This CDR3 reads CASSPELVPYNEQFF. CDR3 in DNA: TGTGCCAGCAGCCCCGAGCTAGTGCCCTACAATGAGCAGTTCTTC.

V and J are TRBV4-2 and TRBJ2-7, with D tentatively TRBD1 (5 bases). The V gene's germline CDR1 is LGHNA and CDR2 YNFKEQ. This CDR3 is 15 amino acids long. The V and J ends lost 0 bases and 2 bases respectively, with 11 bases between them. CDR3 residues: CASSQEREGAYEQYF. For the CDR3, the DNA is TGTGCCAGCAGCCAAGAAAGGGAAGGGGCCTACGAGCAGTACTTC.

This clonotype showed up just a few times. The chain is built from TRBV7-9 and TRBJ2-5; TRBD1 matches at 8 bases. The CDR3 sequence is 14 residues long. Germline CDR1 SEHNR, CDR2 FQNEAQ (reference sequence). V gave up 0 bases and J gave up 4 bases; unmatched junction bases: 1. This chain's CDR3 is CASSLATGAETQYF. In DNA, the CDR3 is TGTGCCAGCAGCTTAGCGACAGGGGCAGAGACCCAGTACTTC. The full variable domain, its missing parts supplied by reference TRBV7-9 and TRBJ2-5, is DTGVSQNPRHKITKRGQNVTFRCDPISEHNRLYWYRQTLGQGPEFLTYFQNEAQLEKSRLLSDRFSAERPKGSFSTLEIQRTEQGDSAMYLCASSLATGAETQYFGPGTRLLVL.

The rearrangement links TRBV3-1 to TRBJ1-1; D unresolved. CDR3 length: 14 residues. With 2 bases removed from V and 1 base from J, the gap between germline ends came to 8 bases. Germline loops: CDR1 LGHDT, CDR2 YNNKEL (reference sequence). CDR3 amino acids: CASSQPSGNTEAFF. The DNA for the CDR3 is TGTGCCAGCAGCCAACCAAGCGGGAACACTGAAGCTTTCTTT.

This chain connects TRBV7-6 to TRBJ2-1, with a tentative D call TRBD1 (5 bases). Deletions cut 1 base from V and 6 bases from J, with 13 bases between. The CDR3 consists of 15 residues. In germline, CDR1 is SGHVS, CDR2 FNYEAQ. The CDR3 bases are TGTGCCAGCAGCTTAGGTGGGGCCCCCCGCAATGAGCAGTTCTTC. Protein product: CASSLGGAPRNEQFF.

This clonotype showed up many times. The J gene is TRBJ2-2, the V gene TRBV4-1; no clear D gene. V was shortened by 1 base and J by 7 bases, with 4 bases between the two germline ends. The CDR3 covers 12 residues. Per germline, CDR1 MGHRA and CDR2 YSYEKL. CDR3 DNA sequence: TGCGCCAGCAGCCAAGGCCTCGGGGAGCTGTTTTTT. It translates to CASSQGLGELFF.

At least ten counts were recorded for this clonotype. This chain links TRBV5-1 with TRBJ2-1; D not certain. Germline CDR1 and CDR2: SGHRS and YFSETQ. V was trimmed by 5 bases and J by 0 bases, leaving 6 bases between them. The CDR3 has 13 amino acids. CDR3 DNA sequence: TGCGCCAGCAGTTATGCCTCCTACAATGAGCAGTTCTTC. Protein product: CASSYASYNEQFF. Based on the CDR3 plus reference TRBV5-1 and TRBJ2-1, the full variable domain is KAGVTQTPRYLIKTRGQQVTLSCSPISGHRSVSWYQQTPGQGLQFLFEYFSETQRNKGNFPGRFSGRQFSNSRSEMNVSTLELGDSALYLCASSYASYNEQFFGPGTRLTVL.

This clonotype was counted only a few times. This CDR3 is CASSSEGGAEAFF. In nucleotides, the CDR3 is TGTGCCAGCAGCTCCGAGGGGGGGGCTGAAGCTTTCTTT. The gene calls are TRBV7-2 and TRBJ1-1, with D perhaps TRBD1 (6 bases). This CDR3 has 13 amino acids. V shed 4 bases and J shed 6 bases, with 12 bases lying between them. CDR1 and CDR2 (germline): SGHTA, FQGNSA. The full variable domain, its missing parts supplied by reference TRBV7-2 and TRBJ1-1, is GAGVSQSPSNKVTEKGKDVELRCDPISGHTALYWYRQSLGQGLEFLIYFQGNSAPDKSGLPSDRFSAERTGGSVSTLTIQRTQQEDSAVYLCASSSEGGAEAFFGQGTRLTVV.

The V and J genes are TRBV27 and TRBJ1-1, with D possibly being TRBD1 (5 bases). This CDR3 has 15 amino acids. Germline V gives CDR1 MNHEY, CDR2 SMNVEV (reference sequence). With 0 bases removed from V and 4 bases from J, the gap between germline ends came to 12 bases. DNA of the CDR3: TGTGCCAGCAGTTTATCGCCAGGGCTGGTCACTGAAGCTTTCTTT. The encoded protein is CASSLSPGLVTEAFF.

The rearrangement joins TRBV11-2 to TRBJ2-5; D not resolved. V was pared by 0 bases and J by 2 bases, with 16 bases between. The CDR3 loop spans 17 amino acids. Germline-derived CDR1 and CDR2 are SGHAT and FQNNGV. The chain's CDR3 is CASSLESVWVVQETQYF. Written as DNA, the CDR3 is TGTGCCAGCAGCTTAGAATCGGTGTGGGTAGTTCAAGAGACCCAGTACTTC.

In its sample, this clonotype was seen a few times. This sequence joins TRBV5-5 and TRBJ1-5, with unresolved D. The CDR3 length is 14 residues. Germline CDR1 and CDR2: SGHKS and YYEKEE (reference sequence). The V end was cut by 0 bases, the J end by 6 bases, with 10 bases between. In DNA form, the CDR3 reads TGTGCCAGCAGCTTGGTATTTGGGTTTCAGCCCCAGCATTTT. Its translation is CASSLVFGFQPQHF.

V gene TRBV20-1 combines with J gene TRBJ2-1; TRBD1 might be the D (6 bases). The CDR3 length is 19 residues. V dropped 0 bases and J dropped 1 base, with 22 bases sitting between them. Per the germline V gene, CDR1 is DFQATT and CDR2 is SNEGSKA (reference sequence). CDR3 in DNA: TGCAGTGCTAGAGATCCCCGGGTGGGGGCCCCCGGATCCTACAATGAGCAGTTCTTC. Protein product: CSARDPRVGAPGSYNEQFF.

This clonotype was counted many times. In DNA form, the CDR3 reads TGCGCCAGCAGCCCCGGCTGGAACACTGAAGCTTTCTTT. Translated: CASSPGWNTEAFF. This rearrangement joins TRBV5-1 to TRBJ1-1; D gene ambiguous. Trimming shortened V by 4 bases and J by 1 base, and 8 bases separated the two germline ends. This CDR3 is built from 13 residues. CDR1 is SGHRS and CDR2 is YFSETQ in the germline V gene. Variable domain in full (rest from reference TRBV5-1 and TRBJ1-1): KAGVTQTPRYLIKTRGQQVTLSCSPISGHRSVSWYQQTPGQGLQFLFEYFSETQRNKGNFPGRFSGRQFSNSRSEMNVSTLELGDSALYLCASSPGWNTEAFFGQGTRLTVV.

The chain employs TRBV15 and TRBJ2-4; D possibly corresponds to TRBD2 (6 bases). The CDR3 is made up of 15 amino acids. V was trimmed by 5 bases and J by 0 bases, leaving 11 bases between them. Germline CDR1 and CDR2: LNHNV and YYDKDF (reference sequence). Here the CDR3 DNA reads TGTGCCACCAGCGGAGGGACCATAGCCAAAAACATTCAGTACTTC. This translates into CATSGGTIAKNIQYF.

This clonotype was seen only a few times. The CDR3 loop is CASSQDHGESRYEQFF. The DNA of the CDR3 is TGTGCCAGCAGCCAAGATCACGGGGAATCCCGCTATGAGCAGTTCTTC. The V call is TRBV3-1, the J call TRBJ2-1; weak D call: TRBD2 (5 bases). Germline V CDR1 and CDR2: LGHDT, YNNKEL (reference sequence). CDR3 length: 16 residues. V lost 0 bases to trimming and J lost 8 bases, with 17 bases between them.

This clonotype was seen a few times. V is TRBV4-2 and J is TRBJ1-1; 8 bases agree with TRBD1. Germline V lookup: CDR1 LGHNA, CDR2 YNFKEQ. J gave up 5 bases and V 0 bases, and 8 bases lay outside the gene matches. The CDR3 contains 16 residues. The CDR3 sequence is CASSQDLFTGGTEAFF. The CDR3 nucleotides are TGTGCCAGCAGCCAAGATCTCTTTACAGGGGGTACTGAAGCTTTCTTT.

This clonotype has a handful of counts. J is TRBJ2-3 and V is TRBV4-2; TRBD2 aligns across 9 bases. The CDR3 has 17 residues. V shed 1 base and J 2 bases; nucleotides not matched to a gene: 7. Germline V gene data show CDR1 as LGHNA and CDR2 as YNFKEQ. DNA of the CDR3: TGTGCCAGCAGCCAAGTTCTCCAGCGGGGGGACACAGATACGCAGTATTTT. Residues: CASSQVLQRGDTDTQYF.

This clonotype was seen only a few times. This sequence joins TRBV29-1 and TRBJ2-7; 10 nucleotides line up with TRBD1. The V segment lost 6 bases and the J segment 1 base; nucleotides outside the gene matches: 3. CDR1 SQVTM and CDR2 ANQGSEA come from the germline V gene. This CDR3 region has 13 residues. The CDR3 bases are TGCAGCGTCCGACAGGGGGCTTCCTACGAGCAGTACTTC. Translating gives CSVRQGASYEQYF.

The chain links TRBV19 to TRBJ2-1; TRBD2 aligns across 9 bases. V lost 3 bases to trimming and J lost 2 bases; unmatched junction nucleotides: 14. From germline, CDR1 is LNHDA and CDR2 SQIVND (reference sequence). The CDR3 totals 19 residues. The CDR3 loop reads CASSMWRLAGSQTYNEQFF. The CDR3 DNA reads TGTGCCAGTAGTATGTGGAGGCTAGCGGGAAGTCAGACCTACAATGAGCAGTTCTTC.

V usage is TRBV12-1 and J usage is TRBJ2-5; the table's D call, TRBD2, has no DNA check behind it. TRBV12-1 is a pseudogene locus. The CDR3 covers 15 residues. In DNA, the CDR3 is TGTGCCAGCAGCTTTGCGACTAGCGGCCAAGAGACCCAGTACTTC. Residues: CASSFATSGQETQYF.

DNA of the CDR3: TGTGCCACCAGCAGAGGTAGGGAGTCGTACAATGAGCAGTTCTTC. It yields the protein CATSRGRESYNEQFF. The rearrangement joins TRBV15 to TRBJ2-1; a possible D gene is TRBD2 (5 bases). This CDR3 is built from 15 residues. Germline V gene data show CDR1 as LNHNV and CDR2 as YYDKDF (reference sequence). Trimming pared 1 base from V and 4 bases from J, leaving 11 bases between.

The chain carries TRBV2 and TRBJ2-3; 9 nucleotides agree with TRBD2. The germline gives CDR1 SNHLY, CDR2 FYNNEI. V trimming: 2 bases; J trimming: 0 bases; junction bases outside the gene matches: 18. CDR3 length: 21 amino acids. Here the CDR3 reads CASSELGELAGNPTSTDTQYF. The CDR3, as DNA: TGTGCCAGCAGTGAATTGGGGGAGCTAGCGGGAAACCCGACTAGCACAGATACGCAGTATTTT. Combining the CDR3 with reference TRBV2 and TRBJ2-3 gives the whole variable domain EPEVTQTPSHQVTQMGQEVILRCVPISNHLYFYWYRQILGQKVEFLVSFYNNEISEKSEIFDDQFSVERPDGSNFTLKIRSTKLEDSAMYFCASSELGELAGNPTSTDTQYFGPGTRLTVL.

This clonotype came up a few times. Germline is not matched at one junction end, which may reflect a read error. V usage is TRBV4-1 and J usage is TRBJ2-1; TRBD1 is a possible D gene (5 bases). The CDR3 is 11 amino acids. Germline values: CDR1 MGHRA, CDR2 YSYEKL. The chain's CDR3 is CASSQADRRCF. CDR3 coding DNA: TGCGCCAGCAGCCAGGCCGACAGACGATGCTTC.